Shown below are 28 T cell receptor beta chains from a single sample sequenced in a study of T cells expressing NK-cell markers. TCRdb re-called the 5' RACE reads and shows each CDR3 protein once, DNA omitted. The sample has about 150,000 distinct CDR3 sequences. Sequenced: blood T cells: a sorted CD56 or NKG2C T cell subset, CD4+ or CD8+ T cells, or bulk PBMC T cells (not recorded which). All receptors derive from a woman aged 45-60 years in good health.

This rearrangement joins TRBV6-1 to TRBJ2-3; TCRdb names TRBD1, which stays unverified in the absence of DNA. Per the germline V gene, CDR1 is MNHNS and CDR2 is SASEGT. This CDR3 has 16 residues. The CDR3 protein is CASESSGGQGSDTQYF.

The V gene is TRBV4-1, the J gene TRBJ1-4; TCRdb indicates TRBD1, and absent DNA this call remains unverified. Germline CDR1 and CDR2: MGHRA and YSYEKL. The CDR3 contains 21 residues. The chain's CDR3 is CASSQDLSGQVYGATNEKLFF.

The chain combines TRBV19 with TRBJ2-7; no DNA is available, so the TRBD2 call from TCRdb remains unchecked. The CDR3 has 15 residues. From germline, CDR1 is LNHDA and CDR2 SQIVND (reference sequence). The CDR3 is CASSSTSGWTYEQYF.

The chain employs TRBV4-1 and TRBJ2-2; checking the TCRdb D call of TRBD2 is not possible without DNA. Germline values: CDR1 MGHRA, CDR2 YSYEKL. There are 18 residues in the CDR3. The CDR3 loop reads CASSQWTGEGSYTGELFF.

The gene calls are TRBV7-8 and TRBJ1-1; TCRdb picks TRBD1, but there is no DNA to check that call. Looked up from germline, CDR1 is SGHVS and CDR2 is FQNEAQ. This CDR3 spans 13 amino acids. CDR3 region: CASSFPGDTEAFF.

The chain joins TRBV7-9 to TRBJ2-3; as DNA is missing, the TRBD2 call by TCRdb cannot be tested. Per germline, CDR1 SEHNR and CDR2 FQNEAQ (reference sequence). The CDR3 covers 14 residues. The CDR3 reads CASSQLGDTDTQYF. Full variable domain (outside the CDR3, taken from reference TRBV7-9 and TRBJ2-3): DTGVSQNPRHKITKRGQNVTFRCDPISEHNRLYWYRQTLGQGPEFLTYFQNEAQLEKSRLLSDRFSAERPKGSFSTLEIQRTEQGDSAMYLCASSQLGDTDTQYFGPGTRLTVL.

The rearrangement uses TRBV10-2 and TRBJ1-1; TCRdb lists TRBD1, though no DNA is available to test this call. The germline V gene has CDR1 WSHSY and CDR2 SAAADI. The CDR3 has 14 residues. The CDR3 here is CASRDGAGGTEAFF.

This chain uses TRBV5-4 with TRBJ2-1; TCRdb proposes TRBD1, but this gene call is untestable without DNA. There are 12 residues in the CDR3. Germline V lookup: CDR1 SGHNT, CDR2 YYREEE (reference sequence). The CDR3 loop is CASSNRGNEQFF.

This sequence joins TRBV6-5 and TRBJ2-2. Looked up from germline, CDR1 is MNHEY and CDR2 is SVGAGI. The CDR3 is 14 residues long. The CDR3 spells CASSYRQTTGELFF.

The chain is built from TRBV7-2 and TRBJ2-1. The CDR3 totals 15 residues. CDR1 SGHTA and CDR2 FQGNSA come from the germline V gene. The CDR3 sequence is CASSLGAGFGNEQFF.

CDR3 region: CASSLGLAGRREETQYF. The V and J genes are TRBV5-6 and TRBJ2-5; the TCRdb D gene call, TRBD2, has no DNA to confirm it. Germline-derived CDR1 and CDR2 are SGHDT and YYEEEE. CDR3 length: 17 residues.

This chain's CDR3 is CASLIEGRETQYF. V gene TRBV7-9 combines with J gene TRBJ2-5; TCRdb indicates TRBD2, and absent DNA this call remains unverified. The CDR3 length is 13 residues. CDR1 and CDR2 (germline): SEHNR, FQNEAQ (reference sequence).

This chain uses TRBV24-1 with TRBJ1-2; lacking DNA, the TRBD1 call made by TCRdb goes unchecked. In germline, CDR1 is KGHDR, CDR2 SFDVKD. The CDR3 sequence is 12 residues long. The CDR3 sequence is CASGGGGYGYTF.

V gene TRBV7-2 combines with J gene TRBJ2-7. This CDR3 has 14 amino acids. Per the germline V gene, CDR1 is SGHTA and CDR2 is FQGNSA. CDR3 region: CASSLSLDSYEQYF.

This chain joins TRBV4-1 and TRBJ1-6. This CDR3 spans 15 amino acids. Per the germline V gene, CDR1 is MGHRA and CDR2 is YSYEKL. CDR3: CASSQGGGDNSPLHF.

The chain joins TRBV20-1 to TRBJ2-1; TCRdb's D gene call, TRBD2, goes unchecked for lack of DNA. This CDR3 is built from 15 residues. The V gene's germline CDR1 is DFQATT and CDR2 SNEGSKA (reference sequence). The CDR3: CSARSLSGSVDEQFF.

CDR3 residues: CASSQAGTQETQYF. The gene calls are TRBV7-8 and TRBJ2-5; TCRdb returns TRBD1, unconfirmable since there is no DNA. CDR3 size: 14 residues. Germline V gene sequence: CDR1 SGHVS, CDR2 FQNEAQ.

This chain uses TRBV29-1 with TRBJ2-3; with no DNA, the TCRdb D assignment of TRBD1 cannot be verified. The CDR3 runs 18 residues. Germline lookup yields CDR1 SQVTM and CDR2 ANQGSEA. The CDR3 loop is CSVDGFEQGREGTDTQYF.

The rearrangement joins TRBV6-2 or TRBV6-3 to TRBJ2-3; there is no DNA to check the TCRdb D call of TRBD2. CDR1 MNHEY and CDR2 SVGEGT come from the germline V gene. There are 16 residues in the CDR3. This chain's CDR3 is CASTLELAGVRDTQYF.

The chain recombines TRBV24-1 with TRBJ2-2; lacking DNA, the TRBD1 call made by TCRdb goes unchecked. Germline V lookup: CDR1 KGHDR, CDR2 SFDVKD. CDR3 length: 15 amino acids. The chain's CDR3 is CATSDWDSDRGELFF.

CDR3 region: CASMSGTGGGDTQYF. The chain employs TRBV11-2 and TRBJ2-3; TCRdb lists TRBD1, though no DNA is available to test this call. Germline V CDR1 and CDR2: SGHAT, FQNNGV. This CDR3 contains 15 residues.

The gene calls are TRBV4-1 and TRBJ2-5; TCRdb's D call, TRBD2, is unchecked because there is no DNA. Germline CDR1 and CDR2: MGHRA and YSYEKL. CDR3 length: 17 amino acids. This CDR3 reads CASSQGPLAGVQETQYF.

The CDR3 protein is CASSLGGRGRGNEQFF. The chain carries TRBV7-8 and TRBJ2-1; absent DNA, TCRdb's TRBD1 call cannot be checked. Germline CDR1 is SGHVS and CDR2 is FQNEAQ. The CDR3 has 16 residues.

The chain is built from TRBV19 and TRBJ2-1; there is no DNA to check the TCRdb D call of TRBD1. The CDR3 runs to 14 residues. Germline V gene sequence: CDR1 LNHDA, CDR2 SQIVND (reference sequence). The CDR3 sequence is CASSIVQGTNEQFF.

The chain employs TRBV10-3 and TRBJ2-1; TCRdb's D call of TRBD1 is untestable without DNA. Germline values: CDR1 ENHRY, CDR2 SYGVKD. The length of the CDR3 is 16 residues. The CDR3 here is CAISETLTGEDNEQFF.

This chain joins TRBV27 and TRBJ2-7; the TCRdb D gene call, TRBD1, has no DNA to confirm it. The CDR3 is made up of 17 amino acids. The V gene's germline CDR1 is MNHEY and CDR2 SMNVEV (reference sequence). The CDR3 reads CASSLGPRQGPYYEQYF.

This chain connects TRBV24-1 to TRBJ1-1; TCRdb's D call of TRBD1 is untestable without DNA. There are 14 residues in the CDR3. The germline CDR1 and CDR2 sequences are KGHDR and SFDVKD. CDR3 loop: CATSEHDSVAEAFF.

The chain employs TRBV30 and TRBJ1-6. The CDR3 loop spans 15 amino acids. Germline loops: CDR1 GTSNPN, CDR2 SVGIG (reference sequence). CDR3 sequence reads: CACLPDGLVVSPLHF.